Sequencing of this T cell receptor (beta chain) was carried out in a study of cytomegalovirus exposure and HLA in healthy donors. This clone was seen more than once but under ten times. The CDR3 runs 15 residues. V was trimmed by 7 bases and J by 4 bases, leaving 19 bases between them. The germline V gene has CDR1 LNHDA and CDR2 SQIVND (reference sequence). This PCR relied on a set of 60 Vbeta primers and 13 Jbeta primers. The table came from immunoSEQ multiplex PCR; TCRdb's copy has only in-frame clones and leaves some out. The top ten clones hold roughly 2.2% of a sample with 150,000 to 180,000 clones, 70% to 80% of them seen once.

Sequencing used PBMCs. The V and J genes are TRBV19 and TRBJ1-2, with D unresolved. The clonotype was recovered from a man under 40 in good health and CMV-seronegative. The CDR3 loop reads CASTLSPGRPYGYTF. The DNA for the CDR3 is TGTGCCAGTACCCTATCTCCGGGGAGGCCCTATGGCTACACCTTC.